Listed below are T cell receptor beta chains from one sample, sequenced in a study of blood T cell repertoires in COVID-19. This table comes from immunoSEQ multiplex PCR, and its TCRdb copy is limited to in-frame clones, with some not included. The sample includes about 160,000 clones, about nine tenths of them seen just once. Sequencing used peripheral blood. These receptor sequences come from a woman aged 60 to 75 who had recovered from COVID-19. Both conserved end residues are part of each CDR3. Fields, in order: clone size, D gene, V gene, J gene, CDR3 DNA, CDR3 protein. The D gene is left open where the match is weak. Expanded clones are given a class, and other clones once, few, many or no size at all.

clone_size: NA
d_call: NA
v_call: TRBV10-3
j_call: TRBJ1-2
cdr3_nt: TGTGCCATCAGTGAGCAGGGTTCCTATGGCTACACCTTC
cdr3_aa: CAISEQGSYGYTF

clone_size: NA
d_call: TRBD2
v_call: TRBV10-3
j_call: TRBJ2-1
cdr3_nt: TGTGCCATCAGAGATAGCGGGGGGGCCTCTTATGAGCAGTTCTTC
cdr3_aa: CAIRDSGGASYEQFF

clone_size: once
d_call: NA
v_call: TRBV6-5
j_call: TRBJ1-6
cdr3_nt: TGTGCCAGCAGTTACTCGAGGACTTCTTATAATTCACCCCTCCACTTT
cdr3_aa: CASSYSRTSYNSPLHF

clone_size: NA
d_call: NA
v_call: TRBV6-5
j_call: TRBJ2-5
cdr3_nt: TGTGCCAGCAGTTACTCCCTGGGGCTTCGGGAGACCCAGTACTTC
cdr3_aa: CASSYSLGLRETQYF

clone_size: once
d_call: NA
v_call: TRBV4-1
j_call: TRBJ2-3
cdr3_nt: TGCGCCAGCAGCCTGACAAGCACAGATACGCAGTATTTT
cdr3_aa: CASSLTSTDTQYF

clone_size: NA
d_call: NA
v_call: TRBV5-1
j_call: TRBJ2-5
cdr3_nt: TGCGCCAGCAGCTTGATCCCCGGCCAAGAGACCCAGTACTTC
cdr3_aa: CASSLIPGQETQYF

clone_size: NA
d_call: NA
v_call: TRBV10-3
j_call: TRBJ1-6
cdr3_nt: TGTGCCATCATGGCAGGGGCTAATTCACCCCTCCACTTT
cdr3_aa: CAIMAGANSPLHF

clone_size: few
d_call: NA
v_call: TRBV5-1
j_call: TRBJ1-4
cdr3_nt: TGCGCCAGCAGCTTGGACAGGGCAACTAATGAAAAACTGTTTTTT
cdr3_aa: CASSLDRATNEKLFF

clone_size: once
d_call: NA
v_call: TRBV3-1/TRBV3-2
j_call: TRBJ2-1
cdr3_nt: TGTGCCAGCAGCCAAGATGGCCTAGCGATATACTACAATGAGCAGTTCTTC
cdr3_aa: CASSQDGLAIYYNEQFF

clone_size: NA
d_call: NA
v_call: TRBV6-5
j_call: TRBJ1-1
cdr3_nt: TGTGCCAGCAGTTCCGGGACATTCCAAGCTTTCTTT
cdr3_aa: CASSSGTFQAFF

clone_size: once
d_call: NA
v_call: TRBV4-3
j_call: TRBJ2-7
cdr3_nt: TGCGCCAGCAGCCAAGAACGGGGGAGAGACTACGAGCAGTACTTC
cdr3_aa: CASSQERGRDYEQYF

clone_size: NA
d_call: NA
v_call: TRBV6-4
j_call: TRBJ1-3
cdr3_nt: TGTGCCAGCAGTGACGGCGGGGGCGCCGGTTCTGGAAACACCATATATTTT
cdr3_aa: CASSDGGGAGSGNTIYF

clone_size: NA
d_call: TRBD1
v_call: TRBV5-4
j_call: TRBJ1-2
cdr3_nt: TGTGCCAGCAGCCCTGACAGGGCCTATGGCTACACCTTC
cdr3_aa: CASSPDRAYGYTF

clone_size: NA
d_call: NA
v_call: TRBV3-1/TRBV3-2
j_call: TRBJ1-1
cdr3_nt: TGTGCCAGCAGCCACCTGGACAGCATGAACACTGAAGCTTTCTTT
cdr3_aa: CASSHLDSMNTEAFF

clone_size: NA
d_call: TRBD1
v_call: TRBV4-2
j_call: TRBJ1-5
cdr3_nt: TGTGCCAGCAGCCTAACTGAGGACAGGGGCAATCAGCCCCAGCATTTT
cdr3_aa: CASSLTEDRGNQPQHF

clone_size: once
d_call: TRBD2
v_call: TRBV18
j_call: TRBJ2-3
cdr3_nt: TGTGCCAGCTCACAACTAGCGGGGGGAGAAACAGATACGCAGTATTTT
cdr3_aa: CASSQLAGGETDTQYF

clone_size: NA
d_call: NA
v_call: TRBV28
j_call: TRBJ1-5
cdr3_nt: TGTGCCAGCAGTTCCCCCGACGGGGTTGAGCCCCAGCATTTT
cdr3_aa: CASSSPDGVEPQHF

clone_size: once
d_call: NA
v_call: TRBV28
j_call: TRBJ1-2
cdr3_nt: TGTGCCAGCTCCCTGGGGGGGGCACGGGGCTACACCTTC
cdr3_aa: CASSLGGARGYTF

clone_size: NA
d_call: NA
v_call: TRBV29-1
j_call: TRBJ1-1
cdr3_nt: TGCAGCGTTCAAGGGGCCAGCACTGAAGCTTTCTTT
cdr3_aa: CSVQGASTEAFF

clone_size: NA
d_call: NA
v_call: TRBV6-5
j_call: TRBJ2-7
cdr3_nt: TGTGCCAGCAGTTACTCGGGGGCGGCCTACGAGCAGTACTTC
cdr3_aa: CASSYSGAAYEQYF

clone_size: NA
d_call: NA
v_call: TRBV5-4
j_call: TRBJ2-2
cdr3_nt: TGTGCCAGCAGCTCCCGAGATCCGACCGGGGAGCTGTTTTTT
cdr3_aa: CASSSRDPTGELFF

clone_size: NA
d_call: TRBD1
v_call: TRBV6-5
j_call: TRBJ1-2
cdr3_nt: TGTGCCAGCAGTACACAGGGGGTAGCTAACTATGGCTACACCTTC
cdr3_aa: CASSTQGVANYGYTF

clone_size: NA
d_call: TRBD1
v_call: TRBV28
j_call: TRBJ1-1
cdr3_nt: TGTGCCTCCGCAGGGGGTGTGAGTGAAGCTTTCTTT
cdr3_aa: CASAGGVSEAFF

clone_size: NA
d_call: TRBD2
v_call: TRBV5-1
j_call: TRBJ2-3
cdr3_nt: TGCGCCAGCAGCACCGGGACTAGCGGGCCTAGCACAGATACGCAGTATTTT
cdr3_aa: CASSTGTSGPSTDTQYF

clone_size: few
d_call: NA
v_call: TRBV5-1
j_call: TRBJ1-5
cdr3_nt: TGCGCCAGCAGCCAGGACGGACAGTACAATCAGCCCCAGCATTTT
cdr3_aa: CASSQDGQYNQPQHF

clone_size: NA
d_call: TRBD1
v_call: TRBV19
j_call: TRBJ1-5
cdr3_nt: TGTGCCAGTAGTATTTGGAGGGGGCAGGGTTATAGCAATCAGCCCCAGCATTTT
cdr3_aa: CASSIWRGQGYSNQPQHF

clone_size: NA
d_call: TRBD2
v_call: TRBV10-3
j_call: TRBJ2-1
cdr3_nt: TGTGCCATCAGTGGGACTAGCGGGGGCCGGGGGAATGAGCAGTTCTTC
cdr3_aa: CAISGTSGGRGNEQFF

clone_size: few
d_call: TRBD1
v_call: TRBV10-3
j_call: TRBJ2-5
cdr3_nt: TGTGCCATCAGAGCGACAGGGGGGGCAGAGACCCAGTACTTC
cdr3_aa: CAIRATGGAETQYF

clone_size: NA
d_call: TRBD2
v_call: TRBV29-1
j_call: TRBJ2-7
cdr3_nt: TGCGCGGGGGGGAGCTCCTACGAGCAGTACTTC
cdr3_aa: CAGGSSYEQYF

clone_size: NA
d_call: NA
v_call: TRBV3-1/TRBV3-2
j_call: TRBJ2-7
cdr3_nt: TGTGCCAGCAGCCAGGGGAGGTACGAGCAGTACTTC
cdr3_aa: CASSQGRYEQYF

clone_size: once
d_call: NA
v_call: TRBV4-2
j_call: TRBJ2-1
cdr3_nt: TGTGCCAGCAGCCAAGAGACTAGGTCCAATGAGCAGTTCTTC
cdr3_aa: CASSQETRSNEQFF

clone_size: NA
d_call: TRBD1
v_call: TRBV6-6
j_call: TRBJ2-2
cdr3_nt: TGTGCCAGCAGCCAGACAGGGGGGACCGGGGAGCTGTTTTTT
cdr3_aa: CASSQTGGTGELFF

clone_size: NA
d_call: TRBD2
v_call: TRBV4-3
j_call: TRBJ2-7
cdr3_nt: TGCGCCAGCACCTTCTCATGGAGCGGGGGCCCATCTGGGAAGCAGTACTTC
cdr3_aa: CASTFSWSGGPSGKQYF

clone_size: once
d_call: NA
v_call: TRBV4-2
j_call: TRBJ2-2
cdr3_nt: TGTGCCAGCAGCCAAGCCGTACTAGCAGCGAACACCGGGGAGCTGTTTTTT
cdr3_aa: CASSQAVLAANTGELFF

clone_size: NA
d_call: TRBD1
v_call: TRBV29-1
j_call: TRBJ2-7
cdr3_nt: TGCAGCGTTGAGGTACAGGGGGAATTCGAGCAGTACTTC
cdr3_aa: CSVEVQGEFEQYF

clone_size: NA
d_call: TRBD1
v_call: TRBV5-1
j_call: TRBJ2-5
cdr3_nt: TGCGCCAGCAGCGGGGGGACAGGGAGCGAGACCCAGTACTTC
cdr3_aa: CASSGGTGSETQYF

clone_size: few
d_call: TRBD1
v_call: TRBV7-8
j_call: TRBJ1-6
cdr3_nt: TGTGCCAGCAGCTTAGGTGACAGGGCATCACCCCTCCACTTT
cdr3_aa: CASSLGDRASPLHF

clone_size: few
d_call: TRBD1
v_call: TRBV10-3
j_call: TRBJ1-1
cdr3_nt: TGTGCCTCGACAGGGGGGAGGTCTGAAGCTTTCTTT
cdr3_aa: CASTGGRSEAFF

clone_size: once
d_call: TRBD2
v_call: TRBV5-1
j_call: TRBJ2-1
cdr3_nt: TGCGCCAGCAGCTTGGACCCGGGGGGGGCGATTAATGAGCAGTTCTTC
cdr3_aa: CASSLDPGGAINEQFF

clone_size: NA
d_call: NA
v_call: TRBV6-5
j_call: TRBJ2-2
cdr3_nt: TGTGCCAGCAGTCCAGGGGTCCTAAACACCGGGGAGCTGTTTTTT
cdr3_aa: CASSPGVLNTGELFF

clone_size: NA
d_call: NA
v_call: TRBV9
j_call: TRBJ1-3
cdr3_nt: TGTGCCAGCAGCGTAGAGGCGGGGGCGTCTGGAAACACCATATATTTT
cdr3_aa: CASSVEAGASGNTIYF

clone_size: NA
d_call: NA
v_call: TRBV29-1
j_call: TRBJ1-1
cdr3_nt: TGCAGCGTTGAATTGAAAAAAGCGGACACTGAAGCTTTCTTT
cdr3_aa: CSVELKKADTEAFF

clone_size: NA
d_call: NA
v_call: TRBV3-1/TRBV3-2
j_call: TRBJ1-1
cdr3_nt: TGTGCCAGCAGCCAAGATCCCCGCAGGGTCCCAGACCCTTTCTTT
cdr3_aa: CASSQDPRRVPDPFF

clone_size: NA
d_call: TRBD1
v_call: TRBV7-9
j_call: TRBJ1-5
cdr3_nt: TGTGCCAGCAGCCCGACAGGGGTTGGCAATCAGCCCCAGCATTTT
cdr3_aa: CASSPTGVGNQPQHF

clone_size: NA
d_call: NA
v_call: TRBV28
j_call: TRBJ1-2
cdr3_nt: TGTGCCAGCACCACCGGGGGAAAAGTGGCTGGCTACACCTTC
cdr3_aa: CASTTGGKVAGYTF

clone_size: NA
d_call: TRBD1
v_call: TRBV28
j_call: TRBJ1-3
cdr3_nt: TGTGCCAGCAGTTCGATCGGGACAGCCTCTGGAAACACCATATATTTT
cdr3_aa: CASSSIGTASGNTIYF

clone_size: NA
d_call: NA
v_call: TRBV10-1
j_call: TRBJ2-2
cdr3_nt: TGCGCCAGCGGAGGGGTCGCGGGCCTGTTTTTT
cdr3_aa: CASGGVAGLFF

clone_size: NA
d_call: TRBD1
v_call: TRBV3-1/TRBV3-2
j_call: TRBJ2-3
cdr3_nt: TGTGCCAGCAGCCAAGAAGTCACGGGACAGGGCGCAGATACGCAGTATTTT
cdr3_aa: CASSQEVTGQGADTQYF

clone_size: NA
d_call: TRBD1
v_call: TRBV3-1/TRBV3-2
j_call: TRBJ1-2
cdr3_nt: TGTGCCAGCAGCCAACTAGACAGGGAGAACTATGGCTACACCTTC
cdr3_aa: CASSQLDRENYGYTF

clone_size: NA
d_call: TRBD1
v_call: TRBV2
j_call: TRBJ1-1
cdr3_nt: TGTGCCAGCAGTATAAACAGGGGAAGAAAAGCTTTCTTT
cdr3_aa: CASSINRGRKAFF

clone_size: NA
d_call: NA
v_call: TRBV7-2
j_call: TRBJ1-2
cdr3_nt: TGTGCCAGCAGCTTAGACCGGCGGGAAGGCTACACCTTC
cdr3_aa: CASSLDRREGYTF

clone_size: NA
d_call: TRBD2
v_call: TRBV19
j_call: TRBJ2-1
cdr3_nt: TGTGCCAGTACCCTCGCTGGGACTAGCGTAGCTGGGGAGCAGTTCTTC
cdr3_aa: CASTLAGTSVAGEQFF

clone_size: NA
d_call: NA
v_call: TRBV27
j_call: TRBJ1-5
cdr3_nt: TGTGCCAGCAGTTTATCGGGGGGGCCCCAGCATTTT
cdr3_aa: CASSLSGGPQHF

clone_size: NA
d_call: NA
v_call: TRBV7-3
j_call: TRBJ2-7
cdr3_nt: TGTGCCAGCAGCTTAACTCTCCGATTCGGACTCGAGCAGTACTTC
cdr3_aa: CASSLTLRFGLEQYF

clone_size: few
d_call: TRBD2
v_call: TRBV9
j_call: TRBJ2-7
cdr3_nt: TGTGCCAGCAGCCCAGGCTCGGGGGGGCCCTACGAGCAGTACTTC
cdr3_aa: CASSPGSGGPYEQYF

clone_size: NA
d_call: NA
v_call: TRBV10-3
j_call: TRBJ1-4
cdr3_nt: TGTGCCATCAGTGAAGTTCGGACAACTGAAAAACTGTTTTTT
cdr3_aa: CAISEVRTTEKLFF

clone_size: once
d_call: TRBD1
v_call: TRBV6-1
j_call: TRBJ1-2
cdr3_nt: TGTGCCAGCAGTGAAGCTGGGACAGATGTATGGCGGTATGGCTACACCTTC
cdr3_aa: CASSEAGTDVWRYGYTF

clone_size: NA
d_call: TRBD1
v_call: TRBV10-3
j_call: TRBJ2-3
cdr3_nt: TGTGCCATCAGTGCCGGCAGGGGGCTGAGTACGCAGTATTTT
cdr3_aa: CAISAGRGLSTQYF